The 13 T cell receptor beta chains in this list originate from one sample, sequenced in a study of cytomegalovirus exposure and HLA in healthy donors. The study ran its PCR with 60 Vbeta and 13 Jbeta primers. Sequencing used immunoSEQ multiplex PCR; TCRdb keeps in-frame clones, though not all of them. The table lists some 120,000 clones, about 80% of them singletons. The sample was PBMCs. These receptors all come from a man aged 25-45 years in good health and CMV-seronegative.

V and J are TRBV29-1 and TRBJ1-2, with D uncertain. Germline CDR1 and CDR2: SQVTM and ANQGSEA. CDR3 length equals 8 residues. Trimming shortened V by 8 bases and J by 8 bases, and 6 bases separated the two germline ends. CDR3 in amino acids: CSWEGYTF. In nucleotides, the CDR3 is TGCAGCTGGGAGGGCTACACCTTC.

The gene calls are TRBV11-2 and TRBJ1-1; D is unresolved. This CDR3 is built from 13 residues. Between the trimmed V and J ends, which lost 3 bases and 6 bases, there was a span of 11 bases. Germline assignment: CDR1 SGHAT and CDR2 FQNNGV. CDR3 DNA: TGTGCCAGCAGCTTTCTCAACAGTCCTGAAGCTTTCTTT. This gives the protein CASSFLNSPEAFF.

This chain connects TRBV5-1 to TRBJ2-3, with TRBD2 as a possible D gene (5 bases). This CDR3 is 18 amino acids long. Trimming pared 4 bases from V and 7 bases from J, leaving 28 bases between. CDR1 and CDR2 (germline): SGHRS, YFSETQ. The DNA of the CDR3 is TGCGCCAGCAGCCTCCGCTCCCCCCTAGCTACACTTACTTATACGCAGTATTTT. Its protein is CASSLRSPLATLTYTQYF.

The chain recombines TRBV28 with TRBJ2-3; D is possibly TRBD2 (6 bases). This CDR3 is 16 amino acids long. Trimming removed 4 bases from V and 4 bases from J, with 18 bases in between. CDR1 and CDR2 (germline): MDHEN, SYDVKM. This CDR3 reads CASSWGPRLGADTQYF. The CDR3 DNA sequence: TGTGCCAGCAGTTGGGGACCCCGACTAGGTGCAGATACGCAGTATTTT.

The chain is built from TRBV9 and TRBJ2-2; 10 bases match TRBD1. Germline V gene lookup returns CDR1 SGDLS and CDR2 YYNGEE. The J segment lost 5 bases and the V segment lost 4 bases, leaving 5 bases of the junction unmatched. The CDR3 sequence is 15 residues long. CDR3 amino acids: CASSLRTGGTGELFF. The CDR3 DNA is TGTGCCAGCAGCTTACGGACAGGGGGGACCGGGGAGCTGTTTTTT.

This clone was counted only a few times. The chain links TRBV6-1 to TRBJ1-4; D possibly corresponds to TRBD1 (5 bases). Trimming cost V 3 bases and J 14 bases, with 13 bases left between them. This CDR3 has 12 residues. Germline CDR1 and CDR2: MNHNS and SASEGT. CDR3 protein: CASSEGGVWLFF. In DNA, the CDR3 is TGTGCCAGCAGTGAGGGGGGGGTTTGGCTGTTTTTT.

This clone was found once. The genes are TRBV10-2 and TRBJ2-7; possible D gene TRBD2, 5 bases. The CDR3 contains 15 residues. From germline, CDR1 is WSHSY and CDR2 SAAADI. V was shortened by 8 bases and J by 7 bases, with 24 bases between the two germline ends. CDR3 sequence reads: CASWERTATELEQYF. CDR3 DNA: TGCGCCAGCTGGGAGAGGACTGCAACGGAGTTGGAGCAGTACTTC.

The V call is TRBV7-9, the J call TRBJ1-3; D remains ambiguous. CDR1 is SEHNR, CDR2 FQNEAQ, per germline (reference sequence). The CDR3 has 12 amino acids. V lost 5 bases to trimming and J lost 2 bases, with 4 bases between them. CDR3 in amino acids: CASSPTGNTIYF. Here the CDR3 DNA reads TGTGCCAGCAGCCCAACTGGAAACACCATATATTTT.

The sample holds one count of this clone. This chain joins TRBV7-3 and TRBJ1-1; 7 bases map to TRBD1. This CDR3 is 15 amino acids long. Germline CDR1 and CDR2: SGHTA and FQGTGA. Trimming at V came to 5 bases and at J to 3 bases, leaving 9 bases not matched to a gene. The CDR3 sequence is CASSPATGRHTEAFF. The CDR3 bases are TGTGCCAGCAGCCCCGCGACAGGGAGGCACACTGAAGCTTTCTTT.

This chain uses TRBV4-1 with TRBJ2-3; TRBD1 might be the D (7 bases). The germline V gene encodes CDR1 MGHRA and CDR2 YSYEKL. CDR3 length equals 14 residues. Trimming removed 4 bases from V and 4 bases from J, with 12 bases in between. The CDR3 spells CASSRGGGADTQYF. CDR3 nucleotide sequence: TGCGCCAGCAGCCGAGGGGGCGGGGCAGATACGCAGTATTTT.

J is TRBJ2-3 and V is TRBV6-5, with D perhaps matching TRBD2 (6 bases). This CDR3 contains 14 residues. Trimming cost V 0 bases and J 6 bases, with 10 bases left between them. The germline V gene has CDR1 MNHEY and CDR2 SVGAGI. The CDR3 loop reads CASSYSGGADTQYF. The CDR3 DNA reads TGTGCCAGCAGTTACTCTGGCGGGGCGGATACGCAGTATTTT.

There are a few counts of this clone. The chain joins TRBV20-1 to TRBJ1-1; no definite D call. Germline loops: CDR1 DFQATT, CDR2 SNEGSKA (reference sequence). The CDR3 consists of 11 residues. The CDR3 spells CICSRYTEAFF. CDR3 bases: TGCATATGTAGCCGTTACACTGAAGCTTTCTTT.

This chain uses TRBV5-4 with TRBJ2-1; 10 bases are shared with TRBD1. Germline trimming cut 7 bases from V and 4 bases from J; bases unmatched to any gene: 2. The CDR3 has 13 residues. Per germline, CDR1 SGHNT and CDR2 YYREEE (reference sequence). The CDR3 here is CASQGQGYNEQFF. The DNA of the CDR3 is TGTGCCAGCCAGGGACAGGGGTACAATGAGCAGTTCTTC.